The rows below give T cell receptor beta chains drawn from one sample of a study of blood T cell repertoires in COVID-19. Profiling relied on immunoSEQ multiplex PCR, and the TCRdb table lists in-frame clones only, not all of them. This table holds more than 95,000 clones, around four fifths found once. Input material: peripheral blood. These receptors were taken from a man in his 60s with acute or convalescent COVID-19. CDR3s include the opening cysteine and the closing phenylalanine or tryptophan. The order of the fields is V gene, CDR3 length, D gene, J gene, CDR3 DNA, CDR3 protein. A D gene is named only where the DNA matches it firmly.

TRBV2	13	TRBD2	TRBJ2-1	TGTGCCAGTCTAGCGGGGGAGTACAATGAGCAGTTCTTC	CASLAGEYNEQFF
TRBV27	12	NA	TRBJ2-3	TGTGCCAGCAGTCCTTCCACAGATACGCAGTATTTT	CASSPSTDTQYF
TRBV10-3	15	TRBD2	TRBJ2-1	TGTGCCATCAGGGGACTAGCGGGGGGCTACAATGAGCAGTTCTTC	CAIRGLAGGYNEQFF
TRBV27	14	TRBD2	TRBJ2-3	TGTGCCAGCAACCCAGGGAGGGTTGGAGATACGCAGTATTTT	CASNPGRVGDTQYF
TRBV6-2/TRBV6-3	17	TRBD1	TRBJ2-7	TGTGCCAGCAGTCCCGGGACAGGGGCGCCAGGCTCCTACGAGCAGTACTTC	CASSPGTGAPGSYEQYF
TRBV6-2/TRBV6-3	11	NA	TRBJ1-4	TGTGCCAGCAGTACAGGGGAAAAACTGTTTTTT	CASSTGEKLFF
TRBV2	15	TRBD1	TRBJ1-1	TGTGCCAGCAGTGAATTCAAGGGGGCGAACGCTGAAGCTTTCTTT	CASSEFKGANAEAFF
TRBV6-5	14	NA	TRBJ2-1	TGTGCCAGCAGAATAATATCAGGTTACAATGAGCAGTTCTTC	CASRIISGYNEQFF
TRBV7-2	17	TRBD2	TRBJ2-4	TGTGCCAGCAGCTCCAGGCTAGCGGGAGGGCCGGGAAACATTCAGTACTTC	CASSSRLAGGPGNIQYF
TRBV18	14	NA	TRBJ1-1	TGTGCCAGCTCAAATAACACACGGGGCACTGAAGCTTTCTTT	CASSNNTRGTEAFF
TRBV6-5	14	NA	TRBJ2-7	TGTGCCAGCAGTTACTCTGGGACTGGCTACGAGCAGTACTTC	CASSYSGTGYEQYF
TRBV28	13	NA	TRBJ2-2	TGTGCCAGCAATCCACAGGGCGCCGGGGAGCTGTTTTTT	CASNPQGAGELFF
TRBV7-8	17	TRBD2	TRBJ2-7	TGTGCCAGCAGCTTAGCCAAAGCGGGAGGAAGCTCCTACGAGCAGTACTTC	CASSLAKAGGSSYEQYF
TRBV30	15	NA	TRBJ2-7	TGTGCCTGGGTACCCCCCAGCGGGCCCCGCTACGAGCAGTACTTC	CAWVPPSGPRYEQYF
TRBV4-1	19	TRBD2	TRBJ2-3	TGCGCCAGCAGCCTTCCGGGACTAGCGGGAGGGAGACCCACAGATACGCAGTATTTT	CASSLPGLAGGRPTDTQYF
TRBV18	15	NA	TRBJ2-7	TGTGCCAGCTCACCCCTCATGCAGGGTTCCTACGAGCAGTACTTC	CASSPLMQGSYEQYF
TRBV7-9	14	NA	TRBJ2-1	TGTGCCAGCAGCTTGGGGAGCCCCGAGAATGAGCAGTTCTTC	CASSLGSPENEQFF
TRBV6-5	14	NA	TRBJ2-3	TGTGCCAGCAGTTACTCCAGGAGCACAGATACGCAGTATTTT	CASSYSRSTDTQYF
TRBV7-2	18	TRBD1	TRBJ2-2	TGTGCCAGCAGCCCCCTTACCGGGACAGGGGCGAACACCGGGGAGCTGTTTTTT	CASSPLTGTGANTGELFF
TRBV6-1	16	NA	TRBJ2-3	TGTGCCAGCAGTGAAGATCAGGGGACATACACAGATACGCAGTATTTT	CASSEDQGTYTDTQYF
TRBV6-1	13	TRBD2	TRBJ2-3	TGTGCCAGCAGTGAGCTTCGGCGGGGGGTTTCGTATTTT	CASSELRRGVSYF
TRBV2	13	NA	TRBJ2-5	TGTGCCAGCAGTGATACAGGGCAAGAGACCCAGTACTTC	CASSDTGQETQYF